This T cell receptor (beta chain) is drawn from a study of cytomegalovirus exposure and HLA in healthy donors. As concerns this clone: As yet, its antigen is unknown.

Primers: 60 Vbeta forward and 13 Jbeta reverse. Under the authors' procedure: A later analysis tallied approximately 78 million unique TCR beta chains, 9 million to 12 million of them shared. TCRdb's table, derived via immunoSEQ multiplex PCR, lists solely in-frame clones and lacks some. The DNA was the basis for D and trimming; V, J and clone size are from that table. The listing records approximately 140,000 clones. This CDR3 spans 12 amino acids. Points from the study as a whole: Analyses of presence/absence relied on an assumption of roughly uniform sequencing depth across donors. Productive status was seen about 87% or about 30% of the time for most TCR beta V segments in an earlier analysis.

The chain recombines TRBV21-1 with TRBJ2-7; the table gives TRBD1 as D, unverified against the DNA. TRBV21-1 is described as a pseudogene. Sample: PBMCs. The receptor was derived from a woman younger than 35 in good health and CMV-seronegative. The CDR3 DNA is TGTGCCAGCAGGGACAGCTCCTACGAGCAGTACTTC. It codes for CASRDSSYEQYF.